These 31 T cell receptor beta chains originate from one sample sequenced in a study of CD8+CD57+ T cells in acquired aplastic anemia. Using genomic DNA as the template, TCR beta VDJ and CDR3 profiling was carried out. TCRdb re-derived calls from the reads in MiXCR, one entry per CDR3 protein. Of roughly 500,000 distinct CDR3 sequences listed, less than 35% are singletons. Patients selected for sequencing had displayed CD8+CD57+ cell expansion by flow cytometry. The sample comprised sorted CD4+, CD8+, or CD8+CD57+ T cells (not recorded which) from PBMCs. Receptor source: a human donor with aplastic anemia.

The chain links TRBV3-1 to TRBJ1-5, with no clear D. Trimming left V 3 bases short and J 7 bases short, with 7 bases between. Germline values: CDR1 LGHDT, CDR2 YNNKEL (reference sequence). The CDR3 consists of 12 residues. Written as DNA, the CDR3 is TGTGCCAGCAGCCAGGGGAGACAGCCCCAGCATTTT. Its translation: CASSQGRQPQHF.

This clonotype was picked up a small number of times. The J gene is TRBJ2-7, the V gene TRBV25-1; 10 bases map to TRBD2. The germline CDR1 and CDR2 sequences are MGHDK and SYGVNS. This CDR3 is built from 15 residues. V was clipped by 2 bases and J by 7 bases; unmatched bases: 8. CDR3 sequence reads: CASSEGLAGVGEQYF. For the CDR3, the DNA is TGTGCCAGCAGTGAAGGGCTAGCGGGAGTCGGGGAGCAGTACTTC.

The gene calls are TRBV29-1 and TRBJ2-1; tentative D call: TRBD2 (5 bases). Germline CDR1 and CDR2: SQVTM and ANQGSEA. Deletions cut 3 bases from V and 5 bases from J, with 8 bases between. This CDR3 has 12 residues. The CDR3 DNA follows: TGCAGCGTTGATTCGCGGGACAATGAGCAGTTCTTC. Residues: CSVDSRDNEQFF.

This chain connects TRBV7-8 to TRBJ2-1; no reliable D call. V was clipped by 1 base and J by 8 bases, with 15 bases between them. CDR1 is SGHVS and CDR2 is FQNEAQ in the germline V gene. The CDR3 contains 15 residues. The CDR3 sequence is CASSLVVDIRDEQFF. For the CDR3, the DNA is TGTGCCAGCAGCTTAGTGGTTGATATCCGGGATGAGCAGTTCTTC.

This clonotype turned up a few times. The CDR3 reads CASSLAGVGSVKQPQHF. In DNA, the CDR3 is TGTGCCAGCAGCTTAGCGGGTGTTGGGTCGGTAAAGCAGCCCCAGCATTTT. The rearrangement uses TRBV7-8 and TRBJ1-5, with D hard to call. The CDR3 is 17 amino acids. In germline, CDR1 is SGHVS, CDR2 FQNEAQ. Trimming took 0 bases from V and 7 from J, leaving 19 bases between them.

This chain uses TRBV6-2 or TRBV6-3 with TRBJ2-2, with D hard to call. Germline CDR1 and CDR2: MNHEY and SVGEGT. The CDR3 spans 12 residues. V lost 4 bases and J lost 8, with 8 bases in between. Written as DNA, the CDR3 is TGTGCCAGCAGTTCCTCTAGGGGGGAGCTGTTTTTT. Translated, it gives CASSSSRGELFF.

The rearrangement links TRBV6-1 to TRBJ2-5; 12 bases line up with TRBD2. CDR3 length equals 15 residues. Germline assignment: CDR1 MNHNS and CDR2 SASEGT. V shed 5 bases, J shed 1 base, and the junction held 2 bases outside the gene matches. In nucleotides, the CDR3 is TGTGCCAGCAGTCCGACTAGCGGGGGCCAAGAGACCCAGTACTTC. Protein product: CASSPTSGGQETQYF.

This clonotype was counted ten times or more. This sequence joins TRBV2 and TRBJ1-6; D not resolved. The CDR3 spans 13 residues. CDR1 SNHLY and CDR2 FYNNEI come from the germline V gene. Trimming left V 6 bases short and J 7 bases short, with 10 bases between. CDR3 loop: CASRARGNSPLHF. For the CDR3, the DNA is TGTGCCAGCAGGGCTCGAGGCAATTCACCCCTCCACTTT.

CDR3 region: CASSLFSSGNTGELFF. CDR3 nucleotides: TGTGCCAGCAGTTTATTTTCTAGCGGGAACACCGGGGAGCTGTTTTTT. V is TRBV27 and J is TRBJ2-2; 7 nucleotides match TRBD2. In germline, CDR1 is MNHEY, CDR2 SMNVEV (reference sequence). J lost 1 base, V lost 1 base, and 3 bases had no gene match. The CDR3 sequence is 16 residues long.

Regarding this clonotype: A junction end diverges from the germline sequence, so it may reflect a read error. The V and J genes are TRBV25-1 and TRBJ2-7, with 16 bases lining up with TRBD2. Germline lookup yields CDR1 MGHDK and CDR2 SYGVNS. The CDR3 length is 16 residues. The CDR3 sequence is CAGSEGLAGGAYEQYF. DNA of the CDR3: TGTGCCGGCAGTGAGGGACTAGCGGGAGGGGCCTACGAGCAGTACTTC.

This clonotype appeared many times. The chain uses TRBV2 and TRBJ2-7; D is perhaps TRBD1 (6 bases). The germline V gene has CDR1 SNHLY and CDR2 FYNNEI. The CDR3 runs 13 residues. The V and J ends lost 5 bases and 1 base respectively, with 9 bases between them. The CDR3 here is CASSPDRSYEQYF. CDR3 in DNA: TGTGCCAGCAGTCCTGACAGGTCCTACGAGCAGTACTTC. The full variable domain, completed using reference TRBV2 and TRBJ2-7, is EPEVTQTPSHQVTQMGQEVILRCVPISNHLYFYWYRQILGQKVEFLVSFYNNEISEKSEIFDDQFSVERPDGSNFTLKIRSTKLEDSAMYFCASSPDRSYEQYFGPGTRLTVT.

This clonotype was counted a few times. V is TRBV19 and J is TRBJ2-2; 7 bases match TRBD1. V trimming: 5 bases; J trimming: 1 base; junction bases outside the gene matches: 1. Germline V gene lookup returns CDR1 LNHDA and CDR2 SQIVND (reference sequence). CDR3 length: 14 amino acids. The CDR3 protein is CASSRTGNTGELFF. CDR3 bases: TGTGCCAGTAGTCGGACAGGGAACACCGGGGAGCTGTTTTTT.

This chain joins TRBV6-1 and TRBJ1-3; D might be TRBD1 (6 bases). Deletions cut 5 bases from V and 0 bases from J, with 17 bases between. CDR3 length: 17 amino acids. The germline V gene encodes CDR1 MNHNS and CDR2 SASEGT. The CDR3 DNA sequence: TGTGCCAGCAGTCGACGAGGACAGACCAGCTCTGGAAACACCATATATTTT. This encodes CASSRRGQTSSGNTIYF.

A word on this clonotype: One end of the junction varies from germline; a read error may be responsible. The genes are TRBV10-3 and TRBJ2-5; maybe TRBD1 (6 bases). Germline lookup yields CDR1 ENHRY and CDR2 SYGVKD. This CDR3 contains 15 residues. CDR3 sequence reads: CASSYLYRVQETQYF. For the CDR3, the DNA is TGTGCCAGCAGTTACCTATACAGGGTACAAGAGACCCAGTACTTC.

This clonotype occurred once. Likely a read error: the CDR3 ends without its conserved phenylalanine or tryptophan. The CDR3 coding sequence is TGTACCAGCAGCTTCGTACCCTACGAGCAGTACCTC. Encoded protein: CTSSFVPYEQYL. The chain is built from TRBV7-3 and TRBJ2-7, with unresolved D. The CDR3 length is 12 residues. Per germline, CDR1 SGHTA and CDR2 FQGTGA.

CDR3 amino acids: CASSSMTGGTDTQYF. In DNA form, the CDR3 reads TGTGCCAGCAGCTCAATGACAGGGGGTACAGATACGCAGTATTTT. The chain recombines TRBV7-3 with TRBJ2-3; 9 nucleotides match TRBD1. The V segment lost 4 bases and the J segment 3 bases; nucleotides outside the gene matches: 5. Germline V gene data show CDR1 as SGHTA and CDR2 as FQGTGA. The CDR3 consists of 15 residues. Complete variable domain (other parts from reference TRBV7-3 and TRBJ2-3): GAGVSQTPSNKVTEKGKYVELRCDPISGHTALYWYRQSLGQGPEFLIYFQGTGAADDSGLPNDRFFAVRPEGSVSTLKIQRTERGDSAVYLCASSSMTGGTDTQYFGPGTRLTVL.

This clonotype has a handful of counts. This sequence joins TRBV11-1 and TRBJ2-7; D remains ambiguous. The CDR3 consists of 16 residues. Germline V lookup: CDR1 SGHAT, CDR2 FQDESV (reference sequence). V was trimmed by 6 bases and J by 2 bases, leaving 20 bases between them. This chain's CDR3 is CASSFPRAISTYEQYF. CDR3 DNA: TGTGCCAGCAGTTTCCCCCGGGCAATTAGCACCTACGAGCAGTACTTC.

This clonotype was counted many times. The V and J genes are TRBV4-2 and TRBJ1-5; D unclear. Germline V lookup: CDR1 LGHNA, CDR2 YNFKEQ. V was pared by 4 bases and J by 6 bases, with 10 bases between. This CDR3 comprises 13 residues. The CDR3 region is CASSPRRGQPQHF. CDR3 nucleotides: TGTGCCAGCAGCCCAAGGCGGGGTCAGCCCCAGCATTTT.

Points on this clonotype: One junction end disagrees with the germline gene, perhaps due to a read error. This chain's CDR3 is CGAPRLPYNEQFF. The CDR3 DNA sequence: TGCGGTGCTCCCCGGTTACCCTACAATGAGCAGTTCTTC. The chain has TRBV20-1 and TRBJ2-1, with no clear D. Germline-derived CDR1 and CDR2 are DFQATT and SNEGSKA (reference sequence). The CDR3 is 13 amino acids.

The table lists this clonotype with a few counts. The V gene is TRBV7-9, the J gene TRBJ1-4; tentative D call: TRBD1 (6 bases). The CDR3 sequence is 15 residues long. Trimming stripped 1 base from V and 8 bases from J, with 14 bases between. Germline CDR1 is SEHNR and CDR2 is FQNEAQ (reference sequence). DNA for the CDR3: TGTGCCAGCAGCTTAGGTCGGGGGGCTCAGGAAAAACTGTTTTTT. Protein product: CASSLGRGAQEKLFF.

Only a few counts were recorded for this clonotype. The chain uses TRBV19 and TRBJ1-6; possibly TRBD1 for D (5 bases). This CDR3 is built from 14 residues. Trimming removed 3 bases at V and 7 bases at J, with 10 bases between. Germline V gene data show CDR1 as LNHDA and CDR2 as SQIVND (reference sequence). The CDR3 bases are TGTGCCAGTAGTATTACAGGAGAAAATTCACCCCTCCACTTT. It encodes CASSITGENSPLHF.

The DNA for the CDR3 is TGTGCCAGCTCTAGGGACAGGGGAGGCGGTGAGCAGTTCTTC. Translated, it gives CASSRDRGGGEQFF. V gene TRBV2 combines with J gene TRBJ2-1; 10 nucleotides agree with TRBD1. Germline lookup yields CDR1 SNHLY and CDR2 FYNNEI. Trimming at V came to 8 bases and at J to 9 bases, leaving 10 bases not matched to a gene. The CDR3 spans 14 residues.

V usage is TRBV19 and J usage is TRBJ2-5; 11 nucleotides line up with TRBD1. This CDR3 has 15 amino acids. V was pared by 6 bases and J by 4 bases, with 7 bases of the junction left unmatched. CDR1 LNHDA and CDR2 SQIVND come from the germline V gene (reference sequence). Here the CDR3 reads CASSLGQGEAETQYF. CDR3 in DNA: TGTGCCAGTAGCTTGGGACAGGGGGAGGCAGAGACCCAGTACTTC.

This clonotype occurred many times. The junction differs from germline at one of its ends, possibly a read error. This chain links TRBV7-7 with TRBJ1-5; D may be TRBD1 (5 bases). The CDR3 has 15 residues. CDR1 is SSHAT, CDR2 FNYEAQ, per germline (reference sequence). CDR3 amino acids: CASSLSDSPNQPQHF. CDR3 sequence (DNA): TGTGCTAGCAGCTTATCCGACAGCCCCAATCAGCCCCAGCATTTT.

As regards this clonotype: A much larger clone is a single base away; this may be a read error. The gene calls are TRBV7-7 and TRBJ2-3, with D possibly called TRBD1 or TRBD2 (6 bases each). Germline values: CDR1 SSHAT, CDR2 FNYEAQ (reference sequence). This CDR3 comprises 15 residues. This CDR3 reads CASSLGRGRTDTQYF. CDR3 DNA sequence: TGTGCTAGCAGCTTAGGACGGGGGCGGACAGATACGCAGTATTTT.

This clonotype was seen repeatedly, ten times or more. The chain is built from TRBV7-6 and TRBJ1-2; 7 bases line up with TRBD1. The CDR3 runs to 17 residues. Per germline, CDR1 SGHVS and CDR2 FNYEAQ. The trim removed 5 bases at V and 4 bases at J, leaving 16 bases unmatched. The DNA for the CDR3 is TGTGCCAGCAGCCATCGGGACAGCCAAACTATCGCCTATGGCTACACCTTC. Protein product: CASSHRDSQTIAYGYTF.

This clonotype was counted ten times or more. The chain links TRBV25-1 to TRBJ1-6, with TRBD1 matching over 7 bases. The germline CDR1 and CDR2 sequences are MGHDK and SYGVNS. This CDR3 is 15 amino acids long. Germline trimming cut 5 bases from V and 5 bases from J; bases unmatched to any gene: 6. CDR3 bases: TGTGCCAGCAGTCAATCCGGGACAGATAATTCACCCCTCCACTTT. Translated: CASSQSGTDNSPLHF.

V is TRBV6-1 and J is TRBJ1-2, with D hard to call. The CDR3 sequence is 16 residues long. Between the trimmed V and J ends, which lost 6 bases and 8 bases, there was a span of 25 bases. Germline assignment: CDR1 MNHNS and CDR2 SASEGT. This chain's CDR3 is CASSPSGSGRVWGYTF. The CDR3 nucleotides are TGTGCCAGCAGCCCCTCGGGGTCGGGAAGGGTTTGGGGCTACACCTTC.

As regards this clonotype: A much larger clonotype is one base distant, so this may be a read error. The J gene is TRBJ2-7, the V gene TRBV10-3; 7 bases match TRBD2. Germline CDR1 is ENHRY and CDR2 is SYGVKD. There are 16 residues in the CDR3. J gave up 7 bases and V 5 bases, and 17 bases lay outside the gene matches. The chain's CDR3 is CAISRLGLAGVREQYF. CDR3 coding DNA: TGTGCCATCAGTCGGTTAGGACTGGCGGGGGTTCGGGAGCAGTACTTC.

The genes are TRBV10-1 and TRBJ2-7; TRBD1 might be the D (5 bases). Germline V gene sequence: CDR1 WNHNN, CDR2 SYGVQD (reference sequence). CDR3 length: 16 amino acids. The V and J ends lost 0 bases and 1 base respectively, with 13 bases between them. CDR3 in DNA: TGCGCCAGCAGTGAGTCGAAGTACAGGACGTCCTACGAGCAGTACTTC. The encoded protein is CASSESKYRTSYEQYF.

This clonotype appeared many times. The V gene is TRBV15, the J gene TRBJ2-7, with D tentatively TRBD2 (5 bases). The ends were cut back, 1 base at V and 3 bases at J, with 16 bases in the middle. Looked up from germline, CDR1 is LNHNV and CDR2 is YYDKDF (reference sequence). CDR3 size: 16 residues. CDR3 loop: CATSRGRGSRLYEQYF. The CDR3 nucleotides read TGTGCCACCAGCAGAGGGAGAGGGAGCCGGCTCTACGAGCAGTACTTC.